These 29 T cell receptor beta chains came from one sample sequenced in a study of PD-L1 blockade in urothelial cancer (dated 2017 in TCRdb). Receptors were amplified or captured by the immunoSEQ multiplex PCR assay. Not all clones reach the TCRdb copy of this immuneACCESS table, which keeps in-frame sequences only. Checked studies attribute under half of the gap to unresolved V genes and leave the rest unexplained. Counted in this sample were tens of thousands of clones; more than 70% of them appeared once. Approximately 25% of the sample goes to the ten largest clones. Explained via the paper, the time point label denotes: pretreatment peripheral blood. This sample comprised PBMCs, obtained around atezolizumab (anti-PD-L1) treatment. The receptors shown here come from a donor aged 40 or older with urothelial cancer.

The chain is built from TRBV25-1 and TRBJ1-2; D is possibly TRBD1 (6 bases). This CDR3 region has 15 residues. Germline V lookup: CDR1 MGHDK, CDR2 SYGVNS. V was shortened by 3 bases and J by 0 bases, with 11 bases between the two germline ends. The CDR3 protein is CASSDGPGANYGYTF. CDR3 coding DNA: TGTGCCAGCAGTGATGGGCCAGGGGCTAACTATGGCTACACCTTC.

The V gene is TRBV5-1, the J gene TRBJ2-7, with TRBD2 identical over 15 bases. CDR3 length: 18 amino acids. Germline CDR1 is SGHRS and CDR2 is YFSETQ. Trimming cost V 6 bases and J 0 bases; bases outside gene matches: 10. The CDR3: CASTRWTSGRGGSYEQYF. The CDR3 DNA reads as TGCGCCAGCACCCGCTGGACTAGCGGGAGGGGTGGCTCCTACGAGCAGTACTTC.

The chain has TRBV21-1 and TRBJ2-5; the D segment call TRBD1 is taken from the table without a DNA check. TRBV21-1 corresponds to a pseudogene. The CDR3 consists of 16 residues. The CDR3 DNA reads as TGTGCCAGCAGCAGTTTGGAGGGGGCTGGGAGGGAGACCCAGTACTTC. As protein: CASSSLEGAGRETQYF.

The genes are TRBV7-6 and TRBJ1-3, with D perhaps matching TRBD1 (5 bases). The V gene's germline CDR1 is SGHVS and CDR2 FNYEAQ. Trimming shortened V by 5 bases and J by 0 bases, and 8 bases separated the two germline ends. This CDR3 comprises 14 residues. This CDR3 is CASSPRVSGNTIYF. In DNA form, the CDR3 reads TGTGCCAGCAGCCCCAGGGTCTCTGGAAACACCATATATTTT.

This clone was seen more than once but under ten times. This sequence joins TRBV4-1 and TRBJ1-1; 8 bases are a match to TRBD1. The V segment lost 6 bases and the J segment 6 bases; nucleotides outside the gene matches: 9. The CDR3 is 14 residues long. Germline CDR1 MGHRA, CDR2 YSYEKL. CDR3 bases: TGCGCCAGCAGGTCCACAGGGGGAAGGTCTGAAGCTTTCTTT. Its protein is CASRSTGGRSEAFF.

A single count supports this clone. V and J are TRBV7-2 and TRBJ2-7; 10 bases are shared with TRBD2. Trimming cost V 7 bases and J 6 bases; bases outside gene matches: 15. The CDR3 length is 16 residues. Germline CDR1 reads SGHTA; CDR2 reads FQGNSA. This CDR3 is CASTPPAPTSGIEQYF. For the CDR3, the DNA is TGTGCCAGCACCCCCCCTGCCCCAACTAGCGGGATCGAGCAGTACTTC. Based on the CDR3 plus reference TRBV7-2 and TRBJ2-7, the full variable domain is GAGVSQSPSNKVTEKGKDVELRCDPISGHTALYWYRQSLGQGLEFLIYFQGNSAPDKSGLPSDRFSAERTGGSVSTLTIQRTQQEDSAVYLCASTPPAPTSGIEQYFGPGTRLTVT.

V usage is TRBV9 and J usage is TRBJ2-1; D perhaps matches TRBD2 (6 bases). CDR3 length: 13 residues. Per germline, CDR1 SGDLS and CDR2 YYNGEE. V shed 0 bases and J shed 9 bases, with 10 bases lying between them. The CDR3 DNA reads as TGTGCCAGCAGCGTAGATCGGGGGATTGAGCAGTTCTTC. It is translated as CASSVDRGIEQFF.

The rearrangement joins TRBV5-1 to TRBJ2-4, with 7 bases aligning to TRBD1. V lost 4 bases and J lost 8; bases outside the gene matches: 6. There are 13 residues in the CDR3. The V gene's germline CDR1 is SGHRS and CDR2 YFSETQ. The CDR3 bases are TGCGCCAGCAGCAAGGGGGCTCGGGACATTCAGTACTTC. It is translated as CASSKGARDIQYF.

This chain connects TRBV18 to TRBJ2-5; tentative D call: TRBD2 (6 bases). The germline V gene has CDR1 KGHSH and CDR2 LQKENI. This CDR3 comprises 15 residues. V was pared by 3 bases and J by 0 bases, with 11 bases between. The CDR3 coding sequence is TGTGCCAGCTCACCCCCCGGGGACTACCAAGAGACCCAGTACTTC. Its translation is CASSPPGDYQETQYF.

The V call is TRBV4-2, the J call TRBJ2-1; D possibly corresponds to TRBD2 (6 bases). The CDR3 extends over 13 amino acids. CDR1 LGHNA and CDR2 YNFKEQ come from the germline V gene. V was pared by 3 bases and J by 8 bases, with 11 bases between. The CDR3 sequence: CASSQPGDDEQFF. The CDR3 coding sequence is TGTGCCAGCAGCCAGCCGGGAGACGATGAGCAGTTCTTC.

The chain recombines TRBV18 with TRBJ2-2; maybe TRBD2 (5 bases). This CDR3 is 14 amino acids long. Looked up from germline, CDR1 is KGHSH and CDR2 is LQKENI. The ends were cut back, 2 bases at V and 4 bases at J, with 8 bases in the middle. CDR3 nucleotide sequence: TGTGCCAGCTCACCAGGACTCGGCACCGGGGAGCTGTTTTTT. Translation: CASSPGLGTGELFF.

V and J are TRBV11-3 and TRBJ2-7; D unresolved. Germline lookup yields CDR1 SGHNT and CDR2 YENEEA. The CDR3 is made up of 15 amino acids. Trimming removed 5 bases at V and 0 bases at J, with 14 bases between. The CDR3 DNA is TGTGCCAGCAGCCCCGGCGGCCCGAGCTCCTACGAGCAGTACTTC. It yields the protein CASSPGGPSSYEQYF.

The chain couples TRBV4-1 to TRBJ2-7, with 13 positions matching TRBD2. The CDR3 loop spans 17 amino acids. V trimming: 2 bases; J trimming: 6 bases; junction bases outside the gene matches: 10. Germline V CDR1 and CDR2: MGHRA, YSYEKL. CDR3 coding DNA: TGCGCCAGCAGCCAAAAGGGAGACGGACTAGCGGGAGTCGAGCAGTACTTC. Its protein product is CASSQKGDGLAGVEQYF.

The table lists this clone with a count of one. The V and J genes are TRBV18 and TRBJ2-5; possibly TRBD2 for D (7 bases). The CDR3 consists of 14 residues. Trimming stripped 2 bases from V and 5 bases from J, with 12 bases between. Germline CDR1 and CDR2: KGHSH and LQKENI. The CDR3 DNA follows: TGTGCCAGCTCACCAAGCCCGGGGGGCGAGACCCAGTACTTC. Translating gives CASSPSPGGETQYF.

The gene calls are TRBV7-9 and TRBJ2-3, with D perhaps matching TRBD1 (5 bases). V lost 5 bases and J 1 base, leaving 13 bases between the germline ends. CDR3 length equals 15 residues. The germline V gene encodes CDR1 SEHNR and CDR2 FQNEAQ (reference sequence). The CDR3 protein is CASSQNRFGTDTQYF. The CDR3 nucleotides are TGTGCCAGCAGCCAGAACAGGTTCGGCACAGATACGCAGTATTTT.

The chain couples TRBV15 to TRBJ1-1; 7 bases agree with TRBD1. This CDR3 is 18 amino acids long. After removal of 1 base from V and 1 base from J, the junction contained 12 bases not matched to a gene. Germline lookup yields CDR1 LNHNV and CDR2 YYDKDF (reference sequence). The CDR3 is CATSRVGTAKGWNTEAFF. The CDR3 coding sequence is TGTGCCACCAGCAGAGTAGGGACAGCCAAGGGGTGGAACACTGAAGCTTTCTTT.

This clone was recorded only once. The J gene is TRBJ1-1, the V gene TRBV7-9; D gene unclear. From germline, CDR1 is SEHNR and CDR2 FQNEAQ (reference sequence). The CDR3 runs to 14 residues. V lost 5 bases and J lost 6, with 16 bases in between. In nucleotides, the CDR3 is TGTGCCAGCAGCCCTGCAGGTGCCCTGGCTGAAGCTTTCTTT. The encoded protein is CASSPAGALAEAFF.

The rearrangement joins TRBV27 to TRBJ1-2; no clear D gene. The CDR3 spans 14 residues. Trimming took off 6 bases at V and 1 base at J, with 12 bases between the two ends. Germline V gives CDR1 MNHEY, CDR2 SMNVEV (reference sequence). CDR3 bases: TGTGCCAGCAGCCCCAACACCCTTAACTATGGCTACACCTTC. Its translation is CASSPNTLNYGYTF.

This clone showed up just once. This sequence joins TRBV4-3 and TRBJ1-1; tentatively, D is TRBD1 (5 bases). The CDR3 runs 13 residues. CDR1 is LGHNA and CDR2 is YSLEER in the germline V gene. The germline V and J ends were trimmed by 1 base and 10 bases, with 13 bases remaining between them. The CDR3 region is CASSQGRGQGAFF. For the CDR3, the DNA is TGCGCCAGCAGCCAAGGTCGTGGCCAGGGAGCTTTCTTT.

This clone was seen only once. The CDR3 region has the DNA TGTGCCAGCAGCTGGGACTTTGAAGGCTACACCTTC. It yields the protein CASSWDFEGYTF. The gene calls are TRBV5-4 and TRBJ1-2; TRBD1 is a possible D gene (5 bases). The CDR3 consists of 12 residues. Between the trimmed V and J ends, which lost 3 bases and 8 bases, there was a span of 11 bases. Germline V CDR1 and CDR2: SGHNT, YYREEE (reference sequence). The variable domain in full, completed from reference TRBV5-4 and TRBJ1-2, reads ETGVTQSPTHLIKTRGQQVTLRCSSQSGHNTVSWYQQALGQGPQFIFQYYREEENGRGNFPPRFSGLQFPNYSSELNVNALELDDSALYLCASSWDFEGYTFGSGTRLTVV.

This chain uses TRBV27 with TRBJ2-1, with TRBD1 identical over 7 bases. In germline, CDR1 is MNHEY, CDR2 SMNVEV (reference sequence). The length of the CDR3 is 16 residues. The junction had 9 bases not matched to a gene; V was cut back by 7 bases and J by 0 bases. The CDR3 DNA is TGTGCCAGCACCACCCGACAGGGTCGCTCCTACAATGAGCAGTTCTTC. It encodes CASTTRQGRSYNEQFF.

The J gene is TRBJ2-1, the V gene TRBV11-2; TRBD2 aligns across 10 bases. V lost 5 bases and J lost 10; bases outside the gene matches: 14. The length of the CDR3 is 16 residues. The germline gives CDR1 SGHAT, CDR2 FQNNGV. This CDR3 reads CASSPYPGTSAVEQFF. For the CDR3, the DNA is TGTGCCAGCAGCCCCTACCCCGGGACTAGCGCGGTAGAGCAGTTCTTC.

The chain combines TRBV6-4 with TRBJ2-7, with 8 positions matching TRBD2. The germline V gene encodes CDR1 MRHNA and CDR2 SNTAGT. There are 16 residues in the CDR3. Trimming removed 0 bases from V and 0 bases from J; junction bases left unmatched: 4. The chain's CDR3 is CASSDSAGGPSYEQYF. CDR3 nucleotides: TGTGCCAGCAGTGACTCTGCGGGAGGACCCTCCTACGAGCAGTACTTC.

The rearrangement joins TRBV30 to TRBJ2-1; D may be TRBD1 (6 bases). The CDR3 spans 16 residues. Trimming stripped 3 bases from V and 1 base from J, with 16 bases between. In germline, CDR1 is GTSNPN, CDR2 SVGIG (reference sequence). The CDR3 spells CAWSGRQALSYNEQFF. The CDR3 DNA reads as TGTGCCTGGAGCGGACGACAGGCCCTTTCCTACAATGAGCAGTTCTTC.

The chain has TRBV9 and TRBJ2-5; 8 nucleotides align to TRBD2. CDR1 is SGDLS and CDR2 is YYNGEE in the germline V gene. This CDR3 has 15 amino acids. With V trimmed by 4 bases and J by 7 bases, 12 bases remained unmatched. CDR3 residues: CASSPPRGRPGTQYF. In DNA form, the CDR3 reads TGTGCCAGCAGCCCCCCGCGCGGGAGGCCCGGGACCCAGTACTTC.

This clone was observed once. The V gene is TRBV11-2, the J gene TRBJ2-5; D is perhaps TRBD1 (6 bases). CDR1 and CDR2 (germline): SGHAT, FQNNGV. Trimming took 5 bases from V and 4 from J, leaving 17 bases between them. There are 15 residues in the CDR3. The CDR3 loop reads CASSPSLGTLETQYF. The CDR3 region has the DNA TGTGCCAGCAGCCCCAGCTTAGGGACACTAGAGACCCAGTACTTC.

The chain employs TRBV7-8 and TRBJ1-2; D is ambiguous. The CDR3 runs to 12 residues. V gave up 1 base and J gave up 8 bases, with 8 bases separating them. Germline V gene lookup returns CDR1 SGHVS and CDR2 FQNEAQ. The CDR3 coding sequence is TGTGCCAGCAGCTTAGGCAGAGGCGGCTACACCTTC. Amino acids: CASSLGRGGYTF.

The CDR3 is CASSLGAGGRQETQYF. In nucleotides, the CDR3 is TGTGCCAGCAGCTTAGGGGCGGGGGGTCGCCAAGAGACCCAGTACTTC. The rearrangement links TRBV11-2 to TRBJ2-5; 8 bases line up with TRBD2. The CDR3 is made up of 16 amino acids. Germline-derived CDR1 and CDR2 are SGHAT and FQNNGV. Unmatched junction bases numbered 5, after V lost 1 base and J lost 1 base.

The CDR3 region has the DNA TGTGCCAGCAGCTTGACCCGGGAGACCTACGAGCAGTACTTC. As protein: CASSLTRETYEQYF. This chain uses TRBV7-2 with TRBJ2-7; D might be TRBD2 (6 bases). Germline loops: CDR1 SGHTA, CDR2 FQGNSA. CDR3 length: 14 residues. The V end lost 3 bases, the J end lost 2 bases, and 11 bases lay between the germline ends.